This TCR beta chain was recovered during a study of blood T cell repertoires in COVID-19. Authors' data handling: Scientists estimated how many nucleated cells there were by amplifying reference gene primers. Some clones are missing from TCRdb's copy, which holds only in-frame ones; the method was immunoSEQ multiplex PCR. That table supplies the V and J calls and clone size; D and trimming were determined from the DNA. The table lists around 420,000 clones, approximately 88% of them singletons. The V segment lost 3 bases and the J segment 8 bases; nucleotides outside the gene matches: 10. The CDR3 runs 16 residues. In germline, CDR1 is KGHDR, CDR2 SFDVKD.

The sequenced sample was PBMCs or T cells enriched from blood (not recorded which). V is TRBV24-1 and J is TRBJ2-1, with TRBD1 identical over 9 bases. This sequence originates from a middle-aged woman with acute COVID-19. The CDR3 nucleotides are TGTGCCACCAGTGATCGGGGACAGGGAGTGGTAGATGAGCAGTTCTTC. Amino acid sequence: CATSDRGQGVVDEQFF.